This note documents a single TCR beta chain sequence. The data were obtained in a study of blood T cell repertoires in COVID-19. In the source study's methods: Estimated nucleated cell counts came from reference gene primer amplification. Assay: immunoSEQ multiplex PCR; the TCRdb copy retains only in-frame clones and omits some. V and J calls and clone size come straight from that table; D and trimming were deduced from the DNA. This sample carries about 64,000 clones, 84% of them seen once, and the ten largest clones take less than 6.5%. Trimming removed 6 bases from V and 4 bases from J, with 9 bases in between. The CDR3 is 12 amino acids.

The sample taken for sequencing was peripheral blood. The V and J genes are TRBV12-3 or TRBV12-4 and TRBJ1-1; TRBD1 might be the D (6 bases). The sequence came from a woman aged 55-70 years with acute or convalescent COVID-19. For the CDR3, the DNA is TGTGCCAGCAGGGACAGTTCCACTGAAGCTTTCTTT. Protein: CASRDSSTEAFF.